This passage covers 28 T cell receptor beta chains from one sample sequenced in a study of cytomegalovirus exposure and HLA in healthy donors. 60 Vbeta and 13 Jbeta primers were used in PCR. Some clones are missing from TCRdb's copy, which holds only in-frame ones; the method was immunoSEQ multiplex PCR. The repertoire holds some 130,000 clones, 75% to 85% seen once, with less than 1.5% in the top ten. The specimen was PBMCs. Receptor source: a girl aged 2-15 years in good health and CMV-seronegative.

This clone was counted a single time. The chain uses TRBV5-1 and TRBJ2-7; TRBD1 agrees at 7 bases. Germline V CDR1 and CDR2: SGHRS, YFSETQ. CDR3 length: 13 amino acids. V gave up 4 bases and J gave up 4 bases; unmatched junction bases: 5. CDR3 sequence reads: CASSPTTGYEQYF. The CDR3 DNA follows: TGCGCCAGCAGCCCGACGACAGGGTACGAGCAGTACTTC.

The rearrangement links TRBV6-1 to TRBJ2-7, with 8 nucleotides matching TRBD2. Germline CDR1 is MNHNS and CDR2 is SASEGT. V was clipped by 0 bases and J by 5 bases; unmatched bases: 0. The CDR3 runs 13 residues. The CDR3 coding sequence is TGTGCCAGCAGTGAAGCGCGGGGGGACGAGCAGTACTTC. This gives the protein CASSEARGDEQYF.

The V gene is TRBV11-3, the J gene TRBJ2-7; 7 nucleotides match TRBD1. This CDR3 comprises 15 residues. Trimming at V came to 0 bases and at J to 0 bases, leaving 2 bases not matched to a gene. CDR1 is SGHNT, CDR2 YENEEA, per germline. CDR3 protein: CASSLDGDSSYEQYF. The CDR3 DNA is TGTGCCAGCAGCTTAGATGGGGACAGCTCCTACGAGCAGTACTTC.

Only a few counts were recorded for this clone. CDR3 loop: CASSQEMQGAYNEQFF. CDR3 DNA sequence: TGCGCCAGCAGCCAAGAAATGCAGGGGGCCTACAATGAGCAGTTCTTC. The chain is built from TRBV4-1 and TRBJ2-1; 7 nucleotides align to TRBD1. Germline V gene sequence: CDR1 MGHRA, CDR2 YSYEKL. The CDR3 loop spans 16 amino acids. The V gene end was trimmed by 0 bases and the J gene end by 2 bases; junction bases not matched to a gene: 4.

The V and J genes are TRBV23-1 and TRBJ1-2, with a possible D match to TRBD1 (6 bases). TRBV23-1 is an open reading frame whose function is uncertain. The V end lost 7 bases, the J end lost 6 bases, and 21 bases lay between the germline ends. CDR3 size: 15 residues. CDR3 sequence (DNA): TGCGCCAGCACTACAGGGAACCGGCCGCAGGATGGCTACACCTTC. It encodes CASTTGNRPQDGYTF.

V usage is TRBV18 and J usage is TRBJ2-1, with TRBD2 matching over 7 bases. Germline CDR1 KGHSH, CDR2 LQKENI. The CDR3 runs 16 residues. The ends lost 0 bases at V and 0 bases at J; junction bases unmatched: 2. CDR3 DNA sequence: TGTGCCAGCTCACCACCCGGCGGGAGCTCCTACAATGAGCAGTTCTTC. Translated, it gives CASSPPGGSSYNEQFF.

This rearrangement joins TRBV2 to TRBJ1-1, with D perhaps TRBD1 (5 bases). CDR3 length: 14 amino acids. Germline V CDR1 and CDR2: SNHLY, FYNNEI. V was shortened by 3 bases and J by 1 base, with 9 bases between the two germline ends. CDR3 protein: CASSESGGNTEAFF. CDR3 DNA: TGTGCCAGCAGTGAGTCGGGGGGGAACACTGAAGCTTTCTTT. Full variable domain (remainder filled in from reference TRBV2 and TRBJ1-1): EPEVTQTPSHQVTQMGQEVILRCVPISNHLYFYWYRQILGQKVEFLVSFYNNEISEKSEIFDDQFSVERPDGSNFTLKIRSTKLEDSAMYFCASSESGGNTEAFFGQGTRLTVV.

The chain has TRBV30 and TRBJ1-1; TRBD1 matches at 7 bases. CDR3 length: 12 residues. The V and J ends lost 0 bases and 11 bases, in that order; junction bases with no gene match: 6. Germline V gene data show CDR1 as GTSNPN and CDR2 as SVGIG (reference sequence). CDR3 protein: CAWSVGGLEAFF. The CDR3 DNA reads as TGTGCCTGGAGTGTAGGGGGCTTGGAGGCTTTCTTT.

The V gene is TRBV10-2, the J gene TRBJ2-1; 10 bases agree with TRBD2. The junction had 12 bases not matched to a gene; V was cut back by 0 bases and J by 7 bases. Germline V CDR1 and CDR2: WSHSY, SAAADI. CDR3 length equals 18 residues. DNA of the CDR3: TGCGCCAGCAGTGAGTCTGGGGGGTTTCTAGCGGGAGTAAATGAGCAGTTCTTC. This encodes CASSESGGFLAGVNEQFF.

The V call is TRBV7-6, the J call TRBJ2-7, with TRBD1 as a possible D gene (6 bases). This CDR3 spans 17 amino acids. V lost 4 bases, J lost 7 bases, and 26 bases lay in between. Germline-derived CDR1 and CDR2 are SGHVS and FNYEAQ. The CDR3 nucleotides are TGTGCCAGCAGCTGGAGCAAAAGGGGGAACAGGACCGAAGAGCAGTACTTC. This gives the protein CASSWSKRGNRTEEQYF.

The genes are TRBV5-8 and TRBJ2-7; D gene unclear. The V end lost 4 bases, the J end lost 0 bases, and 8 bases lay between the germline ends. The CDR3 has 13 residues. Germline assignment: CDR1 SGHTS and CDR2 YDEGEE. The CDR3 DNA reads as TGTGCCAGCAGCCCACTGCGCTCCTACGAGCAGTACTTC. It encodes CASSPLRSYEQYF.

This clone has only one observation. This chain uses TRBV28 with TRBJ1-2; 9 nucleotides line up with TRBD1. The CDR3 sequence is 13 residues long. V was clipped by 6 bases and J by 8 bases; unmatched bases: 7. Germline assignment: CDR1 MDHEN and CDR2 SYDVKM. CDR3 nucleotide sequence: TGTGCCAGCAGCGGGGACAGGGTGACGGGCTACACCTTC. Translated: CASSGDRVTGYTF.

This clone was seen a single time. In DNA form, the CDR3 reads TGTGCCAGCTCAGCGGGGCAGGAGGCTAATGAAAAACTGTTTTTT. Residues: CASSAGQEANEKLFF. The chain is built from TRBV18 and TRBJ1-4; a possible D gene is TRBD1 (5 bases). The length of the CDR3 is 15 residues. Germline V lookup: CDR1 KGHSH, CDR2 LQKENI. V was trimmed by 5 bases and J by 3 bases, leaving 13 bases between them.

V gene TRBV9 combines with J gene TRBJ2-3; possibly TRBD1 for D (8 bases). The V end lost 4 bases, the J end lost 1 base, and 19 bases lay between the germline ends. The CDR3 contains 17 residues. The V gene's germline CDR1 is SGDLS and CDR2 YYNGEE. The CDR3 nucleotides are TGTGCCAGCAGCATCCACAGGGGGACTACAGGCACAGATACGCAGTATTTT. Protein sequence: CASSIHRGTTGTDTQYF.

This clone is a singleton in its sample. V usage is TRBV28 and J usage is TRBJ2-2; possible D gene TRBD2, 6 bases. Germline V gene sequence: CDR1 MDHEN, CDR2 SYDVKM. CDR3 length equals 15 residues. Trimming shortened V by 6 bases and J by 5 bases, and 16 bases separated the two germline ends. This CDR3 reads CASRQDLGGTGELFF. The CDR3, as DNA: TGTGCCAGCAGGCAGGACCTGGGAGGAACCGGGGAGCTGTTTTTT. The full variable domain, completed using reference TRBV28 and TRBJ2-2, is DVKVTQSSRYLVKRTGEKVFLECVQDMDHENMFWYRQDPGLGLRLIYFSYDVKMKEKGDIPEGYSVSREKKERFSLILESASTNQTSMYLCASRQDLGGTGELFFGEGSRLTVL.

This clone was seen more than once but under ten times. This chain's CDR3 is CASSIVRIKGNEQFF. The CDR3 nucleotides read TGTGCCAGCAGCATCGTAAGGATTAAGGGGAATGAGCAGTTCTTC. The V call is TRBV25-1, the J call TRBJ2-1, with D maybe TRBD1 (5 bases). With 6 bases removed from V and 7 bases from J, the gap between germline ends came to 19 bases. The CDR3 has 15 amino acids. Germline V gene lookup returns CDR1 MGHDK and CDR2 SYGVNS.

The chain couples TRBV30 to TRBJ1-3; no reliable D call. The germline gives CDR1 GTSNPN, CDR2 SVGIG (reference sequence). The CDR3 has 11 residues. The ends were cut back, 4 bases at V and 4 bases at J, with 5 bases in the middle. The CDR3 DNA reads as TGTGCCTGGACAGGAGGAAACACCATATATTTT. Amino acid sequence: CAWTGGNTIYF.

V is TRBV11-2 and J is TRBJ2-3; 11 nucleotides agree with TRBD1. This CDR3 region has 15 residues. Trimming removed 2 bases from V and 4 bases from J; junction bases left unmatched: 2. Looked up from germline, CDR1 is SGHAT and CDR2 is FQNNGV. CDR3 in DNA: TGTGCCAGCAGCTTAAGGGACAGGGGGGCAGATACGCAGTATTTT. It encodes CASSLRDRGADTQYF.

This chain connects TRBV7-6 to TRBJ2-2, with a possible D match to TRBD2 (6 bases). Trimming pared 2 bases from V and 5 bases from J, leaving 12 bases between. This CDR3 contains 15 residues. Per germline, CDR1 SGHVS and CDR2 FNYEAQ. The chain's CDR3 is CASSLMTAGTGELFF. CDR3 coding DNA: TGTGCCAGCAGCTTAATGACCGCGGGGACCGGGGAGCTGTTTTTT. Full variable domain (remainder filled in from reference TRBV7-6 and TRBJ2-2): GAGVSQSPRYKVTKRGQDVALRCDPISGHVSLYWYRQALGQGPEFLTYFNYEAQQDKSGLPNDRFSAERPEGSISTLTIQRTEQRDSAMYRCASSLMTAGTGELFFGEGSRLTVL.

Only a few counts were recorded for this clone. CDR3 region: CASSEIRGLGEKLFF. Here the CDR3 DNA reads TGTGCCAGCAGTGAAATCAGGGGGCTGGGAGAAAAACTGTTTTTT. The rearrangement links TRBV2 to TRBJ1-4; 8 nucleotides agree with TRBD1. J gave up 8 bases and V 2 bases, and 7 bases lay outside the gene matches. Germline V gene sequence: CDR1 SNHLY, CDR2 FYNNEI. This CDR3 comprises 15 residues.

The V call is TRBV10-1, the J call TRBJ1-5; D gene ambiguous. The CDR3 runs to 13 residues. V lost 1 base to trimming and J lost 4 bases, with 5 bases between them. CDR1 WNHNN and CDR2 SYGVQD come from the germline V gene (reference sequence). Written as DNA, the CDR3 is TGCGCCAGCAGTGAGTTTAGAAATCAGCCCCAGCATTTT. It encodes CASSEFRNQPQHF.

V usage is TRBV27 and J usage is TRBJ2-7; D remains ambiguous. V gave up 2 bases and J gave up 3 bases, with 8 bases separating them. Germline CDR1 reads MNHEY; CDR2 reads SMNVEV (reference sequence). The CDR3 has 13 amino acids. The chain's CDR3 is CASSLSQDYEQYF. CDR3 DNA: TGTGCCAGCAGTTTAAGCCAGGACTACGAGCAGTACTTC.

This rearrangement joins TRBV6-1 to TRBJ2-1, with TRBD2 identical over 9 bases. There are 15 residues in the CDR3. Germline V CDR1 and CDR2: MNHNS, SASEGT. V was pared by 4 bases and J by 2 bases, with 3 bases of the junction left unmatched. The CDR3 DNA reads as TGTGCCAGCAGTGGGGCGGGGGGGCCCTACAATGAGCAGTTCTTC. The encoded protein is CASSGAGGPYNEQFF.

This clone was observed once. Relative to the germline gene, one junction end is altered; a read error may explain this. The chain's CDR3 is CASTGEAVLYSEQFF. CDR3 DNA sequence: TGTGCCAGTACGGGGGAAGCGGTGCTATACAGTGAGCAGTTCTTC. The chain uses TRBV19 and TRBJ2-1; tentatively, D is TRBD2 (6 bases). Looked up from germline, CDR1 is LNHDA and CDR2 is SQIVND (reference sequence). The CDR3 length is 15 residues.

The V call is TRBV18, the J call TRBJ2-3, with 7 bases aligning to TRBD2. This CDR3 is built from 15 residues. Germline CDR1 is KGHSH and CDR2 is LQKENI. The J segment lost 5 bases and the V segment lost 3 bases, leaving 8 bases of the junction unmatched. The CDR3 loop reads CASSPVGRGEDTQYF. CDR3 nucleotides: TGTGCCAGCTCACCGGTTGGACGGGGGGAAGATACGCAGTATTTT.

V gene TRBV30 combines with J gene TRBJ1-4; TRBD1 might be the D (6 bases). The CDR3 loop spans 15 amino acids. CDR1 GTSNPN and CDR2 SVGIG come from the germline V gene (reference sequence). Trimming cost V 5 bases and J 0 bases, with 13 bases left between them. DNA for the CDR3: TGTGCCTGGGCAGAGGGGGTTACAACTAATGAAAAACTGTTTTTT. Translation gives CAWAEGVTTNEKLFF.

J is TRBJ1-3 and V is TRBV19; D perhaps matches TRBD1 (6 bases). Deletions cut 8 bases from V and 0 bases from J, with 23 bases between. Germline CDR1 is LNHDA and CDR2 is SQIVND (reference sequence). The CDR3 is 18 residues long. CDR3 sequence: CASLPHWGGLSSGNTIYF. The CDR3, as DNA: TGTGCCAGTTTGCCGCATTGGGGGGGCCTCAGCTCTGGAAACACCATATATTTT.

The V and J genes are TRBV6-5 and TRBJ1-6, with unresolved D. Germline V CDR1 and CDR2: MNHEY, SVGAGI. With 6 bases removed from V and 10 bases from J, the gap between germline ends came to 16 bases. The CDR3 runs 14 residues. CDR3 bases: TGTGCCAGCAGCTCGGTGGAGGGTCGCTCACCCCTCCACTTT. This gives the protein CASSSVEGRSPLHF.